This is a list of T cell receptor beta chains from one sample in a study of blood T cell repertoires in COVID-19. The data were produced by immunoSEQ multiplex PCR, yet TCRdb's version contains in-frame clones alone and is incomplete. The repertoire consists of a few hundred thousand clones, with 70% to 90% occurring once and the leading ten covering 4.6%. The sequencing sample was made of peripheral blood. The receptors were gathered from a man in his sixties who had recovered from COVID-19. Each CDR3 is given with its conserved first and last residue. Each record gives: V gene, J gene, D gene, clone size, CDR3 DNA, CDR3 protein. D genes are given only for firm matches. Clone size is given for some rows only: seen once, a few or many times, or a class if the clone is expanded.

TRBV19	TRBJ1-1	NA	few	TGTGCCAGTAGTATAAGCCCAGGGTTAGAAGCTTTCTTT	CASSISPGLEAFF
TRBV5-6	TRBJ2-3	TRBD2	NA	TGTGCCAGCAGCTTGAGGACTAGCGGGAGCACAGATACGCAGTATTTT	CASSLRTSGSTDTQYF
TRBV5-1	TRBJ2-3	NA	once	TGCGCCAGCAGCCCGGGTCCCCCCACAGATACGCAGTATTTT	CASSPGPPTDTQYF
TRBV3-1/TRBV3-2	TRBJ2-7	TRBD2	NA	TGTGCCAGCAGCCTCAACGGGGGGAGCTCCTACGAGCAGTACTTC	CASSLNGGSSYEQYF
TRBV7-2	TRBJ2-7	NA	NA	TGTGCCAGCACCGCGGCACGGGGAAGAAGCGACGAGCAGTACTTC	CASTAARGRSDEQYF
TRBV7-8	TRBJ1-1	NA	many	TGTGCCAGCAGCTTAGTTGGGGGCTTGGGGACTGAAGCTTTCTTT	CASSLVGGLGTEAFF
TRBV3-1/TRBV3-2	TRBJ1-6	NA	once	TGTGCCAGCAGCCAGGGAGGCGGCGTTGTCGGGCCCCTCCACTTT	CASSQGGGVVGPLHF
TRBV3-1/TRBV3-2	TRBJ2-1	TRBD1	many	TGTGCCAGCAGCCAAGAGACAGGGCCACAGTTCTTC	CASSQETGPQFF
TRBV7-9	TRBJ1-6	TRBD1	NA	TGTGCCAGCAGCTTAACGGGGGGACAGGGAGGGGTGGCCCTCCACTTT	CASSLTGGQGGVALHF
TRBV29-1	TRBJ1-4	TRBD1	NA	TGCAGCGCCTACAGGGGTGGGGCTAATGAAAAACTGTTTTTT	CSAYRGGANEKLFF
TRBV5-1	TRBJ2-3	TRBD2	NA	TGCGCCAGCAGCCCCGTGAGTAGCGGGGGGGCTGCAGATACGCAGTATTTT	CASSPVSSGGAADTQYF
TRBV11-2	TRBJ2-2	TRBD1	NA	TGTGCCAGCAGCCCAGCTGCGACAGGGGTGAGGGCCGGGGAGCTGTTTTTT	CASSPAATGVRAGELFF
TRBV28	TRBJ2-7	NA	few	TGTGCCAGCAGGGAGCCCGGAGGAGGGTCTTATGGGCAGTACTTC	CASREPGGGSYGQYF
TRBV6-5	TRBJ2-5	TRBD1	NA	TGTGCCAGCAGGGGGACAGGGCAAGAGACCCAGTACTTC	CASRGTGQETQYF
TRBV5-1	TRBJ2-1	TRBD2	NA	TGCGCCAGCAGCTTGAAACTACTAGCGGGGTCGGACAATGAGCAGTTCTTC	CASSLKLLAGSDNEQFF
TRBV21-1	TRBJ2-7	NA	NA	TGTGCCAGCGGTCTGGGAGGGATGTCCTACGAGCAGTACTTC	CASGLGGMSYEQYF
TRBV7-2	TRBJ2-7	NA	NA	TGTGCCAGCAGCCGCGGCGGGAACTACGAGCAGTACTTC	CASSRGGNYEQYF
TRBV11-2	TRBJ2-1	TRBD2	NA	TGTGCCAGCAGCTTAGACGGACTAGCGGGGCCCTCGCCGGTCTTC	CASSLDGLAGPSPVF
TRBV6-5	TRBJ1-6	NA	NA	TGTGCCAGCAGGGCGACGGGTAATTCACCCCTCCACTTT	CASRATGNSPLHF
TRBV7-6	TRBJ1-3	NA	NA	TGTGCCAGCAGCTTGAATCCCAGGGTCGGTGGAAACACCATATATTTT	CASSLNPRVGGNTIYF